This T cell receptor (beta chain) derives from a study of blood T cell repertoires in COVID-19. Looking at the study overall: Sites in the United States, Italy and Spain provided acute and convalescent COVID-19 samples.

Under the authors' procedure: It was from reference gene primer amplification that nucleated cell counts were estimated. The protocol was immunoSEQ multiplex PCR, while the TCRdb copy is restricted to in-frame clones and leaves out a portion. D and trimming were read from the DNA, whereas the V and J calls and clone size are those reported in that table. The sample has more than 250,000 clones, about nine tenths seen once. The Seattle patients joined while their infection was active and were tracked longitudinally afterward. Sequenced: peripheral blood. The receptor was derived from a woman aged 45 to 65 with COVID-19, enrolled during active disease.

For the CDR3, the DNA is TGTGCCAGCAGCCCCGTACGGGACTACACCTCCTACGAGCAGTACTTC. Translation: CASSPVRDYTSYEQYF. The chain joins TRBV7-9 to TRBJ2-7; 7 positions match TRBD2. Germline V lookup: CDR1 SEHNR, CDR2 FQNEAQ (reference sequence). The length of the CDR3 is 16 residues. V trimming: 5 bases; J trimming: 0 bases; junction bases outside the gene matches: 10. Combining the CDR3 with reference TRBV7-9 and TRBJ2-7 gives the whole variable domain DTGVSQNPRHKITKRGQNVTFRCDPISEHNRLYWYRQTLGQGPEFLTYFQNEAQLEKSRLLSDRFSAERPKGSFSTLEIQRTEQGDSAMYLCASSPVRDYTSYEQYFGPGTRLTVT.